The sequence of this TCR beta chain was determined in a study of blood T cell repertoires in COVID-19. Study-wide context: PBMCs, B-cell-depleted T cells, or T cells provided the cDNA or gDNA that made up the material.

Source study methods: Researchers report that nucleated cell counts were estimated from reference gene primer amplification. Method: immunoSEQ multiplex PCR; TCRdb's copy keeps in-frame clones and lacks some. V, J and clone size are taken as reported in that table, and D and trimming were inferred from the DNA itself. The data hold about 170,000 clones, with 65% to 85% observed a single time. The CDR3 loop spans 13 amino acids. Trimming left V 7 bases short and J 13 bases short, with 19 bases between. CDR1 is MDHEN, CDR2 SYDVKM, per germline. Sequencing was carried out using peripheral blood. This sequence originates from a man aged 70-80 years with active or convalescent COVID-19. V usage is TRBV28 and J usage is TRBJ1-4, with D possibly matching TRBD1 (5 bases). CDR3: CASNLRGTRLLFF. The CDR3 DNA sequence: TGTGCCAGCAACCTAAGGGGAACGAGACTACTGTTTTTT.